This TCR beta chain comes out of a study of CD8+CD57+ T cells in acquired aplastic anemia. At the level of the study: Quantities of DNA derived from sorted CD4+ and CD8+ cells averaged 3.2 ug.

Profiles of TCR beta VDJ and CDR3 were generated from a genomic DNA template. TCRdb processed the reads anew with MiXCR; each CDR3 protein has one entry. The sample lists 200,000 or so distinct CDR3 sequences; under 70% were seen once. The CDR3 runs to 15 residues. The V end was cut by 7 bases, the J end by 5 bases, with 20 bases between. The germline gives CDR1 SGHTA, CDR2 FQGNSA. This TCR derives from a human donor with severe aplastic anemia or a healthy control (not recorded which). The rearrangement joins TRBV7-2 to TRBJ1-1; D is uncertain. The specimen sequenced was sorted CD4+, CD8+, or CD8+CD57+ T cells (not recorded which) from PBMCs. CDR3 sequence: CASTPLVWEGTEAFF. CDR3 nucleotides: TGTGCCAGCACCCCTCTCGTATGGGAAGGGACTGAAGCTTTCTTT.